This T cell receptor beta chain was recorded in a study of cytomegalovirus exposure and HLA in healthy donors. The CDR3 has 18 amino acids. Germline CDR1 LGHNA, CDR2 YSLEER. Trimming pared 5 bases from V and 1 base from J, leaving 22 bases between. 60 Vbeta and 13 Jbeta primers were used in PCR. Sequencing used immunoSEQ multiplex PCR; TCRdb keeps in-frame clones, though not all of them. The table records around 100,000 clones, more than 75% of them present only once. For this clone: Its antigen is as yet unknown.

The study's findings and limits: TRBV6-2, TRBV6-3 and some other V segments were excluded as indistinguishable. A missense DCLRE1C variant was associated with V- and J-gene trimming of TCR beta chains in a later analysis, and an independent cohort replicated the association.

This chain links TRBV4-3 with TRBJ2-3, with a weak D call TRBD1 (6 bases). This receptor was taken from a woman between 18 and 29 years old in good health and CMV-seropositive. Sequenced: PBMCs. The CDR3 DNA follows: TGCGCCAGCAGCTCAAGAGGTATGTCGGGACAAGGCACAGATACGCAGTATTTT. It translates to CASSSRGMSGQGTDTQYF.